This T cell receptor (beta chain) was recovered during a study of shared clonotypes between healthy human individuals. Overall study: Contributing individuals were a couple of females and a few males aged 18 to 49. Study-wide findings and caveats: Though the depth was large, rarefaction showed that sorted-subset sequencing was incomplete. The represented genetic and exposure-history diversity was limited by the small number of donors.

V lost 0 bases and J lost 0; bases outside the gene matches: 5. CDR1 and CDR2 (germline): SGHRS, YFSETQ. The CDR3 length is 17 residues. On this clone itself: Its antigen remains unknown.

Generated by immunoSEQ multiplex PCR, the TCRdb table keeps only in-frame clones and is missing some. The repertoire holds some 700,000 clones, with around 90% as singletons. Material: memory CD8+ T cells from PBMCs. Regarding subset: CD45RO+ cells pooled with CCR7-negative TemRA cells. The chain couples TRBV5-1 to TRBJ2-1; 8 nucleotides agree with TRBD2. The TCR comes from a man between 18 and 29 years old in good health. Some clones in this sample may be carry-over from other donors' samples. Here the CDR3 reads CASSLERTSNSYNEQFF. Here the CDR3 DNA reads TGCGCCAGCAGCTTGGAGAGGACTAGCAACTCCTACAATGAGCAGTTCTTC.